This T cell receptor (beta chain) came from a study of CD8+CD57+ T cells in acquired aplastic anemia. Study-wide context: The mean DNA yield obtained from sorted CD4+ and CD8+ cells came to roughly 3.4 ug.

For CDR3 and TCR beta VDJ profiling, genomic DNA was the template used. MiXCR was run by TCRdb on the reads, yielding one entry per CDR3 protein. The sample carries some 180,000 distinct CDR3 sequences, more than 60% recorded once. V lost 2 bases and J 5 bases, leaving 12 bases between the germline ends. CDR3 length: 14 residues. Germline assignment: CDR1 SNHLY and CDR2 FYNNEI. Study-wide results and caveats: Patients versus controls showed no significant CD8+ Simpson's diversity difference. Patients and controls were found to share roughly 31 CD8+ CDR3 sequences.

Note on this clonotype: The antigen remains unidentified.

Flow cytometry had shown expanded CD8+CD57+ cells in the patients chosen for sequencing. At blood sampling, none of the patients had yet received therapy. The receptor was isolated from a human donor with aplastic anemia. The chain links TRBV2 to TRBJ2-5, with D perhaps matching TRBD2 (5 bases). Sequenced material: sorted CD4+, CD8+, or CD8+CD57+ T cells (not recorded which) from PBMCs. CDR3 sequence (DNA): TGTGCCAGCAGTGAACTCGGGGTGGGGGAGACCCAGTACTTC. This codes for CASSELGVGETQYF.